Following are 2 T cell receptor beta chains from one sample sequenced in a study of cytomegalovirus exposure and HLA in healthy donors. The PCR contained 60 Vbeta and 13 Jbeta primers. Profiled with immunoSEQ multiplex PCR; TCRdb holds only in-frame clones, not every one. The data contain 150,000 to 200,000 clones, 75% to 85% of them seen just once; the ten biggest clones take up under 3%. Sequencing was carried out using PBMCs. Receptors originate from a woman in her fifties or sixties in good health and CMV-seronegative.

The J gene is TRBJ1-2, the V gene TRBV7-2, with TRBD1 as a possible D gene (5 bases). CDR1 is SGHTA, CDR2 FQGNSA, per germline. The CDR3 has 16 amino acids. The V gene lost 5 bases and the J gene lost 4 bases, with 20 bases spanning the gap. CDR3 coding DNA: TGTGCCAGCAGCACCCGGACACACCAGCAAACCTATGGCTACACCTTC. Translated, it gives CASSTRTHQQTYGYTF.

This chain joins TRBV27 and TRBJ1-2; possible D gene TRBD1, 6 bases. This CDR3 spans 12 amino acids. The germline CDR1 and CDR2 sequences are MNHEY and SMNVEV (reference sequence). Deletions cut 8 bases from V and 2 bases from J, with 9 bases between. CDR3 sequence: CASLDRNYGYTF. The DNA for the CDR3 is TGTGCCAGCCTAGACAGGAACTATGGCTACACCTTC.